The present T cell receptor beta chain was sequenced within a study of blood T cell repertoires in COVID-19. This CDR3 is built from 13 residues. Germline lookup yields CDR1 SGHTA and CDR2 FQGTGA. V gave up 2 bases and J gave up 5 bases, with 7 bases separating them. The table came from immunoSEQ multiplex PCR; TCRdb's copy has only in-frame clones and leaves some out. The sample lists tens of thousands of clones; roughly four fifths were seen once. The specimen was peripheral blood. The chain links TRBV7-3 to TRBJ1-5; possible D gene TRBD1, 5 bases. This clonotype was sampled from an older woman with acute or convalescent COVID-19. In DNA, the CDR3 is TGTGCCAGCAGCTTAGACAGAGATCAGCCCCAGCATTTT. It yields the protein CASSLDRDQPQHF. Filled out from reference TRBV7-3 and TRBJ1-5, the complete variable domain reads GAGVSQTPSNKVTEKGKYVELRCDPISGHTALYWYRQSLGQGPEFLIYFQGTGAADDSGLPNDRFFAVRPEGSVSTLKIQRTERGDSAVYLCASSLDRDQPQHFGDGTRLSIL.